A single sample is the source of the 14 T cell receptor beta chains below, sequenced in a study of identifying expanded T cells in peripheral blood. Sequencing was performed with immunoSEQ multiplex PCR; in TCRdb, only in-frame clones are kept and a portion is missing. The sample has 120,000 or so clones; about four fifths are singletons. The sequenced material came from blood. These receptors came from a person aged 18 to 70 in good health.

This chain links TRBV2 with TRBJ2-7; the match to TRBD2 covers 8 bases. The CDR3 contains 14 residues. CDR1 and CDR2 from the germline V gene are SNHLY and FYNNEI. V gave up 6 bases and J gave up 3 bases; unmatched junction bases: 7. The CDR3: CASRTGGAGYEQYF. In DNA, the CDR3 is TGTGCCAGCAGGACGGGGGGGGCAGGCTACGAGCAGTACTTC. Combining the CDR3 with reference TRBV2 and TRBJ2-7 gives the whole variable domain EPEVTQTPSHQVTQMGQEVILRCVPISNHLYFYWYRQILGQKVEFLVSFYNNEISEKSEIFDDQFSVERPDGSNFTLKIRSTKLEDSAMYFCASRTGGAGYEQYFGPGTRLTVT.

This chain connects TRBV2 to TRBJ1-1; unclear D gene. The CDR3 is 13 residues long. Germline assignment: CDR1 SNHLY and CDR2 FYNNEI. V was cut by 1 base and J by 4 bases, with 7 bases left in between. CDR3 in DNA: TGTGCCAGCAGTGAAGAGGGCACCACTGAAGCTTTCTTT. Translated, it gives CASSEEGTTEAFF.

The rearrangement uses TRBV2 and TRBJ1-6; D gene unclear. V shed 7 bases and J shed 9 bases, with 10 bases lying between them. CDR3 length: 12 amino acids. From germline, CDR1 is SNHLY and CDR2 FYNNEI. CDR3 coding DNA: TGTGCCAGCACTCCCATAGGTTCACCCCTCCACTTT. It encodes CASTPIGSPLHF.

This clone was counted once. DNA for the CDR3: TGTGCCAGCAGCTTGGGAGGACCCCAAGAGACCCAGTACTTC. Protein sequence: CASSLGGPQETQYF. The V gene is TRBV5-8, the J gene TRBJ2-5; D remains ambiguous. CDR3 size: 14 residues. V lost 0 bases to trimming and J lost 1 base, with 7 bases between them. CDR1 SGHTS and CDR2 YDEGEE come from the germline V gene.

The genes are TRBV30 and TRBJ1-1; D unclear. Germline CDR1 GTSNPN, CDR2 SVGIG (reference sequence). CDR3 length equals 12 residues. The V end lost 2 bases, the J end lost 7 bases, and 11 bases lay between the germline ends. The CDR3 coding sequence is TGTGCCTGGAGTAAACAACAGATTGAAGCTTTCTTT. Amino acids: CAWSKQQIEAFF.

The chain is built from TRBV7-9 and TRBJ1-2; D is unresolved. Germline CDR1 reads SEHNR; CDR2 reads FQNEAQ (reference sequence). The V gene lost 5 bases and the J gene lost 1 base, with 20 bases spanning the gap. CDR3 length: 17 residues. As DNA, the CDR3 is TGTGCCAGCAGCCCAACGGGGAGGGCTGGTTTTAACTATGGCTACACCTTC. Residues: CASSPTGRAGFNYGYTF.

The chain couples TRBV21-1 to TRBJ2-5; TRBD2 is the table's D call, not checked against the DNA. TRBV21-1 is a documented pseudogene. This CDR3 has 12 amino acids. The CDR3 reads CASTMRRETQYF. CDR3 DNA sequence: TGTGCCAGCACGATGCGGCGAGAGACCCAGTACTTC.

This chain connects TRBV5-1 to TRBJ2-3, with D tentatively TRBD2 (5 bases). Trimming took 0 bases from V and 3 from J, leaving 11 bases between them. This CDR3 has 15 amino acids. Germline V CDR1 and CDR2: SGHRS, YFSETQ. Here the CDR3 DNA reads TGCGCCAGCAGCTTGGCTGGGGAGAGGACAGATACGCAGTATTTT. Translated, it gives CASSLAGERTDTQYF.

In regard to this clone: At one boundary the junction diverges from the germline segment, which might be a read error. The V gene is TRBV11-3, the J gene TRBJ2-4; 7 bases match TRBD1. Germline V gene lookup returns CDR1 SGHNT and CDR2 YENEEA. The CDR3 covers 14 residues. Here the CDR3 DNA reads TGTGCCAGCAGCCAGGGGACAGCCAGAAACATTCAGTACTTC. Protein: CASSQGTARNIQYF.

The genes are TRBV2 and TRBJ1-2; the match to TRBD1 covers 7 bases. This CDR3 comprises 15 residues. The germline V gene has CDR1 SNHLY and CDR2 FYNNEI. V trimming: 4 bases; J trimming: 4 bases; junction bases outside the gene matches: 9. The CDR3 sequence: CASSAETGTFYGYTF. In DNA form, the CDR3 reads TGTGCCAGCAGTGCGGAGACAGGGACATTCTATGGCTACACCTTC.

The chain is built from TRBV5-1 and TRBJ1-3; weak D call: TRBD1 (6 bases). The CDR3 extends over 15 amino acids. Germline values: CDR1 SGHRS, CDR2 YFSETQ. The V gene lost 5 bases and the J gene lost 2 bases, with 14 bases spanning the gap. CDR3 protein: CASSNSGTPGNTIYF. CDR3 nucleotides: TGCGCCAGCAGTAACAGCGGGACACCTGGAAACACCATATATTTT. The full variable domain, its missing parts supplied by reference TRBV5-1 and TRBJ1-3, is KAGVTQTPRYLIKTRGQQVTLSCSPISGHRSVSWYQQTPGQGLQFLFEYFSETQRNKGNFPGRFSGRQFSNSRSEMNVSTLELGDSALYLCASSNSGTPGNTIYFGEGSWLTVV.

The rearrangement joins TRBV7-9 to TRBJ2-3, with 7 bases fitting TRBD1. V was clipped by 1 base and J by 3 bases; unmatched bases: 10. The CDR3 covers 17 residues. Germline V lookup: CDR1 SEHNR, CDR2 FQNEAQ (reference sequence). The CDR3: CASSLEGARPVTDTQYF. The CDR3 DNA reads as TGTGCCAGCAGCTTAGAGGGGGCGCGGCCCGTGACAGATACGCAGTATTTT.

The rearrangement links TRBV5-1 to TRBJ1-2; no clear D. The CDR3 spans 17 residues. The ends were cut back, 0 bases at V and 6 bases at J, with 21 bases in the middle. Germline CDR1 SGHRS, CDR2 YFSETQ. CDR3 in amino acids: CASSLDSTVVGVDGYTF. The CDR3 DNA reads TGCGCCAGCAGCTTGGATTCTACAGTTGTGGGCGTAGATGGCTACACCTTC.

This chain joins TRBV6-5 and TRBJ1-5, with D possibly TRBD1 on 5 matching bases. Germline V gene data show CDR1 as MNHEY and CDR2 as SVGAGI. V dropped 5 bases and J dropped 5 bases, with 16 bases sitting between them. There are 15 residues in the CDR3. In DNA form, the CDR3 reads TGTGCCAGCAGTCCAAACGGGGGACGCGATCAGCCCCAGCATTTT. Translated: CASSPNGGRDQPQHF.